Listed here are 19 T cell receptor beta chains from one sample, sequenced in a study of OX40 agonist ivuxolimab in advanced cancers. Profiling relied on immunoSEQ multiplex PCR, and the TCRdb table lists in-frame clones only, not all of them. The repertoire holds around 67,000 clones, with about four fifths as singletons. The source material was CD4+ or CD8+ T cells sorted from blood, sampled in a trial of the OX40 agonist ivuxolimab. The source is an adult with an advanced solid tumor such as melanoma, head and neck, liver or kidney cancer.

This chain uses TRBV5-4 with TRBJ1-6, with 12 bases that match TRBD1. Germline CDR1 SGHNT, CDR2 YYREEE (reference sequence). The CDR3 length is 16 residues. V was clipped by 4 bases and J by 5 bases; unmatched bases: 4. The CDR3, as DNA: TGTGCCAGCAGCGTGGGACAGGGGGCAAATAATTCACCCCTCCACTTT. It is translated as CASSVGQGANNSPLHF. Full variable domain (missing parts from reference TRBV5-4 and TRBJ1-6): ETGVTQSPTHLIKTRGQQVTLRCSSQSGHNTVSWYQQALGQGPQFIFQYYREEENGRGNFPPRFSGLQFPNYSSELNVNALELDDSALYLCASSVGQGANNSPLHFGNGTRLTVT.

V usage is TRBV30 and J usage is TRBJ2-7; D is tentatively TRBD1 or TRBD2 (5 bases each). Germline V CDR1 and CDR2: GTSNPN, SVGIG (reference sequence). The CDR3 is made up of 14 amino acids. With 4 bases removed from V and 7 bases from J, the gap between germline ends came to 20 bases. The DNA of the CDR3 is TGTGCCTGGAATAAAGTCAGGGCAGGGAGAGAGCAGTACTTC. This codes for CAWNKVRAGREQYF.

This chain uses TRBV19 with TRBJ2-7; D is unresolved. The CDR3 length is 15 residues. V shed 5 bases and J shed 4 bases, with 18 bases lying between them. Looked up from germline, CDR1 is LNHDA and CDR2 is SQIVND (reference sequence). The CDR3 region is CASSDDPSSDYEQYF. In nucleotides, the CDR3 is TGTGCCAGTAGTGACGATCCTTCCTCAGATTACGAGCAGTACTTC. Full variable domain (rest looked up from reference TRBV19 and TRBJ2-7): DGGITQSPKYLFRKEGQNVTLSCEQNLNHDAMYWYRQDPGQGLRLIYYSQIVNDFQKGDIAEGYSVSREKKESFPLTVTSAQKNPTAFYLCASSDDPSSDYEQYFGPGTRLTVT.

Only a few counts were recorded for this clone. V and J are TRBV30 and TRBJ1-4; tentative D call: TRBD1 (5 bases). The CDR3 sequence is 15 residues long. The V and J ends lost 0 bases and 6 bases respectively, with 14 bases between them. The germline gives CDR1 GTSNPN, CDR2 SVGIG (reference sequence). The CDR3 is CAWSVLRGVDEKLFF. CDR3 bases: TGTGCCTGGAGTGTACTAAGGGGCGTCGATGAAAAACTGTTTTTT.

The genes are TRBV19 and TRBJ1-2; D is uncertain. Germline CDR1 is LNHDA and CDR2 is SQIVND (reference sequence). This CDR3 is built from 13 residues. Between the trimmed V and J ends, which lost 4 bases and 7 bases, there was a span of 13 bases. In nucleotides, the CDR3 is TGTGCCAGTAGTAGAAGGGAATCTGCTGGCTACACCTTC. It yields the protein CASSRRESAGYTF.

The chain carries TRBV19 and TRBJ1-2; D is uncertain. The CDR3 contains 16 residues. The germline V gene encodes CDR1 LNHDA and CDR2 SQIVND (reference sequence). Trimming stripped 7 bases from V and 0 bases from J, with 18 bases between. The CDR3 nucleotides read TGTGCCAGTACTCTAGGGTGGGCCGCCGCTAACTATGGCTACACCTTC. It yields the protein CASTLGWAAANYGYTF.

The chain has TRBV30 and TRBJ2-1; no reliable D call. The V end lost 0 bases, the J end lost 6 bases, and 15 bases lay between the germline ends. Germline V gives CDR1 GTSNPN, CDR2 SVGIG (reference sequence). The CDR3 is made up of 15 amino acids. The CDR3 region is CAWSVLGSFGNEQFF. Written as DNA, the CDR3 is TGTGCCTGGAGTGTACTGGGTTCTTTCGGCAATGAGCAGTTCTTC. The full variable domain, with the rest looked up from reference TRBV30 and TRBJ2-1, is SQTIHQWPATLVQPVGSPLSLECTVEGTSNPNLYWYRQAAGRGLQLLFYSVGIGQISSEVPQNLSASRPQDRQFILSSKKLLLSDSGFYLCAWSVLGSFGNEQFFGPGTRLTVL.

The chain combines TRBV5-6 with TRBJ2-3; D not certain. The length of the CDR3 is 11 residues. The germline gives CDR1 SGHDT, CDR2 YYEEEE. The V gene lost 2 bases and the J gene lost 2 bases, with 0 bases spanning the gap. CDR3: CASSFTDTQYF. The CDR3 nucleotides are TGTGCCAGCAGCTTCACAGATACGCAGTATTTT.

CDR3 bases: TGCGCCATCATATCTAGAGTAGGGGCCCGGTGGATTCAGCCCCAGCATTTT. Protein: CAIISRVGARWIQPQHF. This sequence joins TRBV4-1 and TRBJ1-5; D might be TRBD1 (5 bases). This CDR3 region has 17 residues. CDR1 and CDR2 from the germline V gene are MGHRA and YSYEKL. Trimming took 10 bases from V and 6 from J, leaving 28 bases between them.

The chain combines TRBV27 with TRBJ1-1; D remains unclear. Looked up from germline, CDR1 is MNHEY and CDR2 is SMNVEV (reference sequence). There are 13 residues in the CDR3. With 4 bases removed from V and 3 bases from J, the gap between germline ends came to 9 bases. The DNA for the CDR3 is TGTGCCAGCAGTTGGGGAAGGGACACTGAAGCTTTCTTT. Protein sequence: CASSWGRDTEAFF.

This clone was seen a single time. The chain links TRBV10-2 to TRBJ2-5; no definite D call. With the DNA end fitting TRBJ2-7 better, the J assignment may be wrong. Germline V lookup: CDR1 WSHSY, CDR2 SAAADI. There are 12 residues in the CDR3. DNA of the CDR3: TGCGCCAGCAGTGATCACGCCTACGAGCAGTACTTC. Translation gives CASSDHAYEQYF.

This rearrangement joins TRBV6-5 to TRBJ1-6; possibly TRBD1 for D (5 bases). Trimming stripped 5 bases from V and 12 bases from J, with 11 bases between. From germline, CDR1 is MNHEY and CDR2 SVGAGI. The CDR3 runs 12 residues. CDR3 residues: CASSEGQGPLHF. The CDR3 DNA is TGTGCCAGCAGTGAGGGTCAGGGACCCCTCCACTTT.

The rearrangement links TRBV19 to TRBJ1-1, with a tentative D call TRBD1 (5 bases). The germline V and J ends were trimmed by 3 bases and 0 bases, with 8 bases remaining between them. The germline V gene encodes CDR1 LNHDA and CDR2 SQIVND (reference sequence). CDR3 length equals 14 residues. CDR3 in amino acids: CASSIGALNTEAFF. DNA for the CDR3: TGTGCCAGTAGTATCGGGGCGTTGAACACTGAAGCTTTCTTT.

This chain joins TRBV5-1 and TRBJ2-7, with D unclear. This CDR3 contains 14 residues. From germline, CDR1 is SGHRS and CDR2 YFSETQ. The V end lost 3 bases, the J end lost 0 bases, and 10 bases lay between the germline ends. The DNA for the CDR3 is TGCGCCAGCAGCTCGAGCCTGAGCTCCTACGAGCAGTACTTC. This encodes CASSSSLSSYEQYF.

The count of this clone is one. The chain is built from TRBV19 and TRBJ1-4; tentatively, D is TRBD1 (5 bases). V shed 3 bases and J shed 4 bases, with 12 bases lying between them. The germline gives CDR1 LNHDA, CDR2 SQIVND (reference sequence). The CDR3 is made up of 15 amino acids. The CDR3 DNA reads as TGTGCCAGTAGTATGGTGGGGCAGAATAATGAAAAACTGTTTTTT. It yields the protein CASSMVGQNNEKLFF.

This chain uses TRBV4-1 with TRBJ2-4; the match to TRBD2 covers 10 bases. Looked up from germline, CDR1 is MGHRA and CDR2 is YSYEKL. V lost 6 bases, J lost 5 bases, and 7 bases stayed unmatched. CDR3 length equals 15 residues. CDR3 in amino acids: CASSFLAGAQNIQYF. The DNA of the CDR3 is TGCGCCAGCAGTTTTCTAGCGGGGGCCCAAAACATTCAGTACTTC.

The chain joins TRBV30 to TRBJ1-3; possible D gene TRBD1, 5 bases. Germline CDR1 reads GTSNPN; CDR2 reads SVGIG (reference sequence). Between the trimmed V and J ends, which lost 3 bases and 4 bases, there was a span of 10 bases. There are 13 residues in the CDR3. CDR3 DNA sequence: TGTGCCTGGAGCGGGGCAGCCGGAAACACCATATATTTT. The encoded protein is CAWSGAAGNTIYF. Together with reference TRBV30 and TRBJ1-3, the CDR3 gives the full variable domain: SQTIHQWPATLVQPVGSPLSLECTVEGTSNPNLYWYRQAAGRGLQLLFYSVGIGQISSEVPQNLSASRPQDRQFILSSKKLLLSDSGFYLCAWSGAAGNTIYFGEGSWLTVV.

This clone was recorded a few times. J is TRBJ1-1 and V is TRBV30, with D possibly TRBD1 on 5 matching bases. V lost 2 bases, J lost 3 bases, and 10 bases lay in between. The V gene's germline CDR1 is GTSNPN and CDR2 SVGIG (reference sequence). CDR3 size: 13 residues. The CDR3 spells CAWSPGLYTEAFF. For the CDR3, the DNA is TGTGCCTGGAGTCCGGGACTCTACACTGAAGCTTTCTTT.

CDR3 sequence (DNA): TGTGCCAGCAGCGTAGGTGGAGGGTTGGAGACCCAGTACTTC. Its protein is CASSVGGGLETQYF. The rearrangement uses TRBV9 and TRBJ2-5, with TRBD2 as a possible D gene (6 bases). The germline V gene has CDR1 SGDLS and CDR2 YYNGEE. The V and J ends lost 0 bases and 5 bases respectively, with 11 bases between them. The CDR3 sequence is 14 residues long.